The sequence of this TCR beta chain was determined in a study of blood T cell repertoires in COVID-19. Looking at the study overall: Spain, Italy and the United States supplied samples that represented acute and convalescent COVID-19. PBMCs, B-cell-depleted T cells, or T cells provided the cDNA or gDNA that made up the material.

In the original processing: For nucleated cells, counts were estimated from reference gene primer amplification. Method: immunoSEQ multiplex PCR; TCRdb's copy keeps in-frame clones and lacks some. The V and J calls and clone size were taken over from that table, and D and trimming were inferred from the DNA. This sample yields 55,000 to 80,000 clones, of which more than 75% are seen a single time; approximately 12% belongs to the top ten. This clone was seen only once. V shed 5 bases and J shed 1 base, with 2 bases lying between them. The CDR3 loop spans 11 amino acids. Germline assignment: CDR1 SGHAT and CDR2 FQNNGV.

The receptor comes from a human donor in a cohort sampled during active COVID-19. Sequences were obtained from peripheral blood. The chain couples TRBV11-2 to TRBJ2-5; D call uncertain. This CDR3 reads CASSLQETQYF. CDR3 coding DNA: TGTGCCAGCAGCCTCCAAGAGACCCAGTACTTC.